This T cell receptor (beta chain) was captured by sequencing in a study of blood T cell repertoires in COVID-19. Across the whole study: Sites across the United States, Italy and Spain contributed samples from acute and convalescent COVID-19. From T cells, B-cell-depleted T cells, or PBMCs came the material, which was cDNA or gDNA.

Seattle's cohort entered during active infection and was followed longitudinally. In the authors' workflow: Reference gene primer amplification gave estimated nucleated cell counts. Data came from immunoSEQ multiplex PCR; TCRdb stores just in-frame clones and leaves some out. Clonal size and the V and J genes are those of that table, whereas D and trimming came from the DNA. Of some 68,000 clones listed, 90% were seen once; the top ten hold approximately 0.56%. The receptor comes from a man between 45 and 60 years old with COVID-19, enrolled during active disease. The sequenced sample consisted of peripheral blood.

The CDR3 protein is CAISEGDRKLGEKLFF. CDR3 nucleotides: TGTGCCATCAGTGAGGGGGACAGGAAGTTAGGGGAAAAACTGTTTTTT. V gene TRBV10-3 combines with J gene TRBJ1-4; 8 bases align to TRBD1. Germline values: CDR1 ENHRY, CDR2 SYGVKD. V shed 2 bases, J shed 8 bases, and the junction held 10 bases outside the gene matches. The CDR3 runs 16 residues.